One and the same sample provided the 8 T cell receptor beta chains below, sequenced in a study of T cell responses to AZD1222 COVID-19 vaccine. Method: immunoSEQ multiplex PCR; TCRdb's copy keeps in-frame clones and lacks some. The sample consists of approximately 82,000 clones, more than 85% of them appearing once. The sample here was peripheral blood, taken 28 days after the second AZD1222 dose. The receptors stem from an adult who received the AZD1222 COVID-19 vaccine.

A word on this clone: A junction boundary mismatches the germline segment, possibly from a read error. The CDR3 nucleotides are TGTGCCATCAGTTCCTCAGACAGGGGGAACTCTGAAGCTTTCTTT. It is translated as CAISSSDRGNSEAFF. This chain joins TRBV10-3 and TRBJ1-1, with 9 bases identical to TRBD1. Germline assignment: CDR1 ENHRY and CDR2 SYGVKD. This CDR3 spans 15 amino acids.

The CDR3 coding sequence is TGTGCCAGCAGCCCCGGGTTCATTCGGGGCACAGATACGCAGTATTTT. The encoded protein is CASSPGFIRGTDTQYF. V gene TRBV9 combines with J gene TRBJ2-3; D is unresolved. The germline V gene encodes CDR1 SGDLS and CDR2 YYNGEE. The V end lost 4 bases, the J end lost 1 base, and 16 bases lay between the germline ends. CDR3 length: 16 amino acids.

In DNA form, the CDR3 reads TGTGCCTGGAGTGTACGTAGACTCTCCTACGAGCAGTACTTC. Its protein product is CAWSVRRLSYEQYF. The rearrangement joins TRBV30 to TRBJ2-7, with D unclear. The V end was cut by 0 bases, the J end by 0 bases, with 9 bases between. The CDR3 sequence is 14 residues long. CDR1 and CDR2 from the germline V gene are GTSNPN and SVGIG (reference sequence). The full variable domain, its missing parts supplied by reference TRBV30 and TRBJ2-7, is SQTIHQWPATLVQPVGSPLSLECTVEGTSNPNLYWYRQAAGRGLQLLFYSVGIGQISSEVPQNLSASRPQDRQFILSSKKLLLSDSGFYLCAWSVRRLSYEQYFGPGTRLTVT.

The rearrangement joins TRBV7-2 to TRBJ1-1; D is possibly TRBD1 (6 bases). Trimming shortened V by 4 bases and J by 6 bases, and 12 bases separated the two germline ends. Germline V CDR1 and CDR2: SGHTA, FQGNSA. This CDR3 spans 13 amino acids. The CDR3 nucleotides read TGTGCCAGCAGCTCCAGGGGAAGGCCTGAAGCTTTCTTT. This sequence encodes CASSSRGRPEAFF.

The chain recombines TRBV9 with TRBJ1-3, with 7 bases aligning to TRBD1. Per germline, CDR1 SGDLS and CDR2 YYNGEE. V gave up 3 bases and J gave up 3 bases; unmatched junction bases: 3. The CDR3 length is 14 residues. CDR3 loop: CASSAGGSGNTIYF. The CDR3 DNA reads as TGTGCCAGCAGCGCAGGGGGGAGTGGAAACACCATATATTTT.

The chain uses TRBV3-1 (or the pseudogene TRBV3-2) and TRBJ2-5; no definite D call. The CDR3 runs to 15 residues. Per the germline V gene, CDR1 is LGHDT and CDR2 is YNNKEL (reference sequence). Trimming pared 0 bases from V and 4 bases from J, leaving 12 bases between. In nucleotides, the CDR3 is TGTGCCAGCAGCCAAGATTCGGGCATTCGAGAGACCCAGTACTTC. It translates to CASSQDSGIRETQYF.

The genes are TRBV3-1 (or the pseudogene TRBV3-2) and TRBJ1-1, with 8 bases fitting TRBD1. Germline assignment: CDR1 LGHDT and CDR2 YNNKEL (reference sequence). This CDR3 region has 15 residues. V lost 1 base, J lost 4 bases, and 5 bases stayed unmatched. The CDR3 bases are TGTGCCAGCAGCCAAGTCCGACAGGGGACCACTGAAGCTTTCTTT. Translating it yields CASSQVRQGTTEAFF.

The gene calls are TRBV11-3 and TRBJ1-1; D might be TRBD1 (6 bases). Germline CDR1 and CDR2: SGHNT and YENEEA. V was trimmed by 3 bases and J by 5 bases, leaving 13 bases between them. This CDR3 region has 14 residues. In DNA form, the CDR3 reads TGTGCCAGCAGCTTCGACAGGTTCAGTACTGAAGCTTTCTTT. It yields the protein CASSFDRFSTEAFF.